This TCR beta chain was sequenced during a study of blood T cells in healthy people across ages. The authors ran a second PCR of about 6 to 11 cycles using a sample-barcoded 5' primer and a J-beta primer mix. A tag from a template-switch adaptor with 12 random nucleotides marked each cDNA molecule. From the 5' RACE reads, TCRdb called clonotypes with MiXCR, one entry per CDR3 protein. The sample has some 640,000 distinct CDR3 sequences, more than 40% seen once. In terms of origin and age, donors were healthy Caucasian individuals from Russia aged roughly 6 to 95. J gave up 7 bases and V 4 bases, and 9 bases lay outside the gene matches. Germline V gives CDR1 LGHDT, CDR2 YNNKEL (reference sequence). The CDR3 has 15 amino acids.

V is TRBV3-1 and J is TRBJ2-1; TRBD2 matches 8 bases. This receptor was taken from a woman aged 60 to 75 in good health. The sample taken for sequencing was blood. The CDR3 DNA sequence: TGTGCCAGCAGCCCCCCCGGGAGGGCCGAGAATGAGCAGTTCTTC. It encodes CASSPPGRAENEQFF.